This record looks at one T cell receptor beta chain sequence and its context. In the study's own analysis: Researchers report that nucleated cell counts were estimated from reference gene primer amplification. Only in-frame clones appear in the TCRdb table, and some are missing; sequencing was by immunoSEQ multiplex PCR. The V and J calls and clone size come from that table; D and trimming were worked out from the DNA. The table shows over 100,000 clones, with 85% to 90% occurring only once. The data are from a study of blood T cell repertoires in COVID-19. Study at large: In each case, the material was cDNA or gDNA derived from T cells, B-cell-depleted T cells, or PBMCs.

CDR3 length: 15 amino acids. CDR1 and CDR2 from the germline V gene are MDHEN and SYDVKM. Trimming at V came to 6 bases and at J to 0 bases, leaving 5 bases not matched to a gene. This chain uses TRBV28 with TRBJ1-3, with 7 bases matching TRBD1. Material for sequencing was peripheral blood. This TCR came from a man in his fifties or sixties with acute or convalescent COVID-19. In nucleotides, the CDR3 is TGTGCCAGCAGCCGGGACAGCCACTCTGGAAACACCATATATTTT. Translating it yields CASSRDSHSGNTIYF.